This T cell receptor beta chain was captured in a study of T cell responses to AZD1222 COVID-19 vaccine. Points from the study as a whole: It was only after the peak T cell response that any repertoires were sampled. There were mostly white British donors and more females than males, and clonal diversity was possibly underestimated. Spike as a whole was targeted by vaccine-associated CD4 TCRs, dominant at 160-218 and 743-854.

As to this clone: Antigen unknown.

V was cut by 1 base and J by 1 base, with 8 bases left in between. In germline, CDR1 is SGHRS, CDR2 YFSETQ. The CDR3 extends over 14 amino acids. Profiling relied on immunoSEQ multiplex PCR, and the TCRdb table lists in-frame clones only, not all of them. This table holds about 170,000 clones, more than 90% found once. The sample here was peripheral blood, taken on day 0 of AZD1222 vaccination. The rearrangement links TRBV5-1 to TRBJ1-2; D is unclear. This TCR derives from an adult in good health. The CDR3 here is CASSLSTSNYGYTF. As DNA, the CDR3 is TGCGCCAGCAGCTTGAGCACGAGTAACTATGGCTACACCTTC.